The rows below give T cell receptor beta chains drawn from one sample of a study of blood T cell repertoires in COVID-19. Profiling relied on immunoSEQ multiplex PCR, and the TCRdb table lists in-frame clones only, not all of them. The table includes tens of thousands of clones, around 80% detected once. The source material was peripheral blood. The receptors originated from a woman older than 75 with active or convalescent COVID-19. The CDR3 runs from the conserved cysteine through the conserved F or W. Each record gives: clone size, D gene, V gene, J gene, CDR3 DNA, CDR3 protein. A D gene is named only where the DNA matches it firmly. Only some rows state a clone size, as once, few, many or a class for expanded clones.

abundance: -; d_gene: TRBD1; v_gene: TRBV6-2/TRBV6-3; j_gene: TRBJ2-7; CDR3nt: TGTGCCAGCAGTTACCCGCTCCGGACAGGGGGCTACGAGCAGTACTTC; CDR3aa: CASSYPLRTGGYEQYF
abundance: once; d_gene: -; v_gene: TRBV10-2; j_gene: TRBJ1-1; CDR3nt: TGCGCCAGCAGTGGAGGACTTGAAGCTTTCTTT; CDR3aa: CASSGGLEAFF
abundance: -; d_gene: -; v_gene: TRBV9; j_gene: TRBJ1-3; CDR3nt: TGTGCCAGCAGCGTAGGGGTGGGAGATTCCTCTGGAAACACCATATATTTT; CDR3aa: CASSVGVGDSSGNTIYF
abundance: -; d_gene: TRBD2; v_gene: TRBV5-1; j_gene: TRBJ2-7; CDR3nt: TGCGCCAGCAGATCAGCGGGGTTCTCCTACGAGCAGTACTTC; CDR3aa: CASRSAGFSYEQYF
abundance: -; d_gene: TRBD1; v_gene: TRBV7-9; j_gene: TRBJ1-5; CDR3nt: TGTGCCAGCAGCTCGGACAGGGGCAATCAGCCCCAGCATTTT; CDR3aa: CASSSDRGNQPQHF
abundance: -; d_gene: -; v_gene: TRBV29-1; j_gene: TRBJ2-5; CDR3nt: TGCAGCGGGGAAGGGGCGGGGTACCAAGAGACCCAGTACTTC; CDR3aa: CSGEGAGYQETQYF
abundance: once; d_gene: -; v_gene: TRBV19; j_gene: TRBJ1-1; CDR3nt: TGTGCCAGTAGTATAGAGGCGGCGCGCACTGAAGCTTTCTTT; CDR3aa: CASSIEAARTEAFF
abundance: -; d_gene: -; v_gene: TRBV3-1/TRBV3-2; j_gene: TRBJ1-2; CDR3nt: TGTGCCAGCAGCCAAGACATCAGGGGCCGGGGCTATGGCTACACCTTC; CDR3aa: CASSQDIRGRGYGYTF
abundance: -; d_gene: TRBD1; v_gene: TRBV27; j_gene: TRBJ2-7; CDR3nt: TGTGCCAGCAGTATCTCCGGGACAGGGATTGAGCAGTACTTC; CDR3aa: CASSISGTGIEQYF
abundance: -; d_gene: -; v_gene: TRBV5-6; j_gene: TRBJ2-3; CDR3nt: TGTGCCAGCAGCCGAATAGAACCTAGCACAGATACGCAGTATTTT; CDR3aa: CASSRIEPSTDTQYF
abundance: -; d_gene: TRBD2; v_gene: TRBV6-2/TRBV6-3; j_gene: TRBJ2-3; CDR3nt: TGTGCCAGCAGTTTTCCCCAGCGGGGGGGCGTAGGGACAGATACGCAGTATTTT; CDR3aa: CASSFPQRGGVGTDTQYF
abundance: -; d_gene: -; v_gene: TRBV19; j_gene: TRBJ1-3; CDR3nt: TGTGCCAGTAGTATTACAGGCCTCTCTGGAAACACCATATATTTT; CDR3aa: CASSITGLSGNTIYF
abundance: -; d_gene: -; v_gene: TRBV2; j_gene: TRBJ1-5; CDR3nt: TGTGCCAGCAGTGATACACAGGTACCCGGGCCCCAGCATTTT; CDR3aa: CASSDTQVPGPQHF
abundance: -; d_gene: -; v_gene: TRBV2; j_gene: TRBJ1-4; CDR3nt: TGTGCCAGCCGGACAGCGTTTAATGAAAAACTGTTTTTT; CDR3aa: CASRTAFNEKLFF
abundance: -; d_gene: -; v_gene: TRBV24-1; j_gene: TRBJ2-1; CDR3nt: TGTGCCACCAGTGAGGCAGGTTCATACAATGAGCAGTTCTTC; CDR3aa: CATSEAGSYNEQFF
abundance: -; d_gene: TRBD2; v_gene: TRBV28; j_gene: TRBJ2-5; CDR3nt: TGTGCCAGCAGTTTACGAGCGACTAGCGGGGGGCGAGAGACCCAGTACTTC; CDR3aa: CASSLRATSGGRETQYF
abundance: -; d_gene: TRBD1; v_gene: TRBV5-1; j_gene: TRBJ1-1; CDR3nt: TGCGCCAGCAGCAGGAAGGGGGCGCCTGAAGCTTTCTTT; CDR3aa: CASSRKGAPEAFF
abundance: -; d_gene: TRBD1; v_gene: TRBV28; j_gene: TRBJ1-5; CDR3nt: TGTGCCAGCAGTTCCCCACGGACAGGGGACCGCCTGCGGCAGCCCCAGCATTTT; CDR3aa: CASSSPRTGDRLRQPQHF
abundance: -; d_gene: TRBD2; v_gene: TRBV6-6; j_gene: TRBJ2-7; CDR3nt: TGTGCCAGCACCTTCGGGGGGGGCGGCTACGAGCAGTACTTC; CDR3aa: CASTFGGGGYEQYF
abundance: once; d_gene: -; v_gene: TRBV19; j_gene: TRBJ2-3; CDR3nt: TGTGCCAGTAGTATAATGGGGGGAGCGCAGTATTTT; CDR3aa: CASSIMGGAQYF
abundance: -; d_gene: -; v_gene: TRBV30; j_gene: TRBJ1-5; CDR3nt: TGTGCCTGGGGGAGTAGGGGGAATCAGCCCCAGCATTTT; CDR3aa: CAWGSRGNQPQHF
abundance: -; d_gene: -; v_gene: TRBV5-4; j_gene: TRBJ2-3; CDR3nt: TGTGCCAGCAGCTTAGTCGGGGGAGGCACAGATACGCAGTATTTT; CDR3aa: CASSLVGGGTDTQYF
abundance: -; d_gene: TRBD2; v_gene: TRBV28; j_gene: TRBJ2-3; CDR3nt: TGTGCCAGCAGCCAAGGCGGGGGGGCCTCCGGTACGCAGTATTTT; CDR3aa: CASSQGGGASGTQYF
abundance: few; d_gene: -; v_gene: TRBV11-2; j_gene: TRBJ1-1; CDR3nt: TGTGCCAGCAGGAAGGCAGGGGCGCGGGACACTGAAGCTTTCTTT; CDR3aa: CASRKAGARDTEAFF
abundance: -; d_gene: -; v_gene: TRBV23-1; j_gene: TRBJ2-7; CDR3nt: TGCGCCAGCAGTCATCGGGAACCCGAGCAGTACTTC; CDR3aa: CASSHREPEQYF
abundance: -; d_gene: TRBD1; v_gene: TRBV27; j_gene: TRBJ1-5; CDR3nt: TGTGCCAGCAGTCAAACAGGGGATCAGCCCCAGCATTTT; CDR3aa: CASSQTGDQPQHF
abundance: -; d_gene: -; v_gene: TRBV30; j_gene: TRBJ1-1; CDR3nt: TGTGCCTGGAGAGGTAGGGAGGACACTGAAGCTTTCTTT; CDR3aa: CAWRGREDTEAFF
abundance: -; d_gene: TRBD1; v_gene: TRBV6-2/TRBV6-3; j_gene: TRBJ1-2; CDR3nt: TGTGCCAGCAGTTACGGGGACAGATTTCATGGCTACACCTTC; CDR3aa: CASSYGDRFHGYTF
abundance: -; d_gene: TRBD1; v_gene: TRBV3-1/TRBV3-2; j_gene: TRBJ1-1; CDR3nt: TGTGCCAGCAGCCAACAGGGGGCTCGTAAAGCTTTCTTT; CDR3aa: CASSQQGARKAFF
abundance: few; d_gene: TRBD2; v_gene: TRBV12-3/TRBV12-4; j_gene: TRBJ2-3; CDR3nt: TGTGCCAGCAGTCCGGGACTAGCCTACACGCAGTATTTT; CDR3aa: CASSPGLAYTQYF
abundance: once; d_gene: -; v_gene: TRBV11-3; j_gene: TRBJ2-7; CDR3nt: TGTGCCAGCAGCTCCAGGGTAGTCCCCTACGAGCAGTACTTC; CDR3aa: CASSSRVVPYEQYF
abundance: -; d_gene: TRBD1; v_gene: TRBV19; j_gene: TRBJ1-1; CDR3nt: TGTGCCAGTAGTAATAGGACAGGGGGCGGGAACACTGAAGCTTTCTTT; CDR3aa: CASSNRTGGGNTEAFF
abundance: -; d_gene: -; v_gene: TRBV30; j_gene: TRBJ2-7; CDR3nt: TGTGCCTGGAGTTGGTCGAGGAGCTCCTACGAGCAGTACTTC; CDR3aa: CAWSWSRSSYEQYF
abundance: once; d_gene: -; v_gene: TRBV5-1; j_gene: TRBJ1-1; CDR3nt: TGCGCCAGCAGGGCGGGGGGGACTGAAGCTTTCTTT; CDR3aa: CASRAGGTEAFF
abundance: few; d_gene: -; v_gene: TRBV19; j_gene: TRBJ2-5; CDR3nt: TGTGCCAGTAGCCCAGTCCGGGGGTTGGAGACCCAGTACTTC; CDR3aa: CASSPVRGLETQYF
abundance: -; d_gene: -; v_gene: TRBV30; j_gene: TRBJ1-3; CDR3nt: TGTGCCTGGAGCGCCGAGGCGGGACACACCATATATTTT; CDR3aa: CAWSAEAGHTIYF
abundance: few; d_gene: TRBD2; v_gene: TRBV3-1/TRBV3-2; j_gene: TRBJ2-1; CDR3nt: TGTGCCAGCGAGCCAAGGCCTAGCGGGGAGAACTCCTACAATGAGCAGTTCTTC; CDR3aa: CASEPRPSGENSYNEQFF
abundance: -; d_gene: TRBD1; v_gene: TRBV10-1; j_gene: TRBJ2-7; CDR3nt: TGCGCCAGCAGTAGGACAGGGGGTAGCGAGCAGTACTTC; CDR3aa: CASSRTGGSEQYF
abundance: -; d_gene: -; v_gene: TRBV7-2; j_gene: TRBJ1-6; CDR3nt: TGTGCCAGCAGCTTAGGAGGGATATCTGAGTCACCCCTCCACTTT; CDR3aa: CASSLGGISESPLHF
abundance: few; d_gene: TRBD1; v_gene: TRBV10-3; j_gene: TRBJ1-5; CDR3nt: TGTGCCGTGACGACAGGGGTAGGTCAGCCCCAGCATTTT; CDR3aa: CAVTTGVGQPQHF
abundance: few; d_gene: TRBD1; v_gene: TRBV10-3; j_gene: TRBJ1-5; CDR3nt: TGTGCCATTGGGACAGGGGGCCAGCCCCAGCATTTT; CDR3aa: CAIGTGGQPQHF
abundance: -; d_gene: -; v_gene: TRBV19; j_gene: TRBJ1-5; CDR3nt: TGTGCCGCCTCGGCCGGAGGCAATCAGCCCCAGCATTTT; CDR3aa: CAASAGGNQPQHF
abundance: -; d_gene: -; v_gene: TRBV9; j_gene: TRBJ2-1; CDR3nt: TGTGCCAGCAGCGCTGAGATTCACAATGAGCAGTTCTTC; CDR3aa: CASSAEIHNEQFF
abundance: -; d_gene: -; v_gene: TRBV4-3; j_gene: TRBJ2-2; CDR3nt: TGCGCCAGCAGCCAAGATCAGGGAGGCACCGGGGAGCTGTTTTTT; CDR3aa: CASSQDQGGTGELFF
abundance: -; d_gene: -; v_gene: TRBV24-1; j_gene: TRBJ2-2; CDR3nt: TGTGCCACCAGTGATTCTACCCCGGGGACCGGGGAGCTGTTTTTT; CDR3aa: CATSDSTPGTGELFF